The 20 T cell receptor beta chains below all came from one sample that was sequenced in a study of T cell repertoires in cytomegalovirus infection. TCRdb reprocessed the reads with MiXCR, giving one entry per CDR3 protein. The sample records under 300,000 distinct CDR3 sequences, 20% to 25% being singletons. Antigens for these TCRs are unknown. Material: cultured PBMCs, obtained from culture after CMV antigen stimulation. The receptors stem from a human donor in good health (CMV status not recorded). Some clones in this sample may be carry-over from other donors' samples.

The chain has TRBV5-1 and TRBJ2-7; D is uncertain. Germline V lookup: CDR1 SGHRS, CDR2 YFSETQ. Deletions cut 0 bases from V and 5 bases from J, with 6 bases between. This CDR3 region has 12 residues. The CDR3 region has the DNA TGCGCCAGCAGCTTGGAAGGCCACGAGCAGTACTTC. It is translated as CASSLEGHEQYF.

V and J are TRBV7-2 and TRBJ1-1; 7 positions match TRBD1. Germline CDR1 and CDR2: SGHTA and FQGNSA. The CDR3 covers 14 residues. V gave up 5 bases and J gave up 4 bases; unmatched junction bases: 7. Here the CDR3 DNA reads TGTGCCAGCAGCATACAGGGGTTCGGCACTGAAGCTTTCTTT. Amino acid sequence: CASSIQGFGTEAFF.

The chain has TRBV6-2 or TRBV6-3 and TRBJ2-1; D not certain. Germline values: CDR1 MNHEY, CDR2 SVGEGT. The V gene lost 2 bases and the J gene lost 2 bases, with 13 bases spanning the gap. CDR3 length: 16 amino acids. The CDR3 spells CASSYGISFTYNEQFF. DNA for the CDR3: TGTGCCAGCAGTTACGGCATAAGTTTCACCTACAATGAGCAGTTCTTC.

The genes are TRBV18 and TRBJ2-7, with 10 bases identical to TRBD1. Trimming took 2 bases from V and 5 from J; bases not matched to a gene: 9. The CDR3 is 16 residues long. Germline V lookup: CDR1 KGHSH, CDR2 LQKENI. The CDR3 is CASSPSRGTGVDEQYV. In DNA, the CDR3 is TGTGCCAGCTCACCATCAAGAGGGACAGGGGTTGACGAGCAGTACGTC.

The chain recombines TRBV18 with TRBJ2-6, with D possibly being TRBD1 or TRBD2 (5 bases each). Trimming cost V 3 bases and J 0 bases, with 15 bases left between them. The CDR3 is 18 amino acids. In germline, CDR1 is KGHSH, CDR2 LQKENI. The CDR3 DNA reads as TGTGCCAGCTCACCGCTAGCCAGGGACCCCTCTGGGGCCAACGTCCTGACTTTC. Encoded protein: CASSPLARDPSGANVLTF.

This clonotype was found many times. The CDR3 here is CASSLAGAHYEQYF. The CDR3, as DNA: TGTGCCAGCAGCTTAGCCGGGGCCCACTACGAGCAGTACTTC. The rearrangement joins TRBV7-2 to TRBJ2-7; D tentatively reads TRBD1 or TRBD2 (5 bases each). V shed 0 bases and J shed 3 bases, with 9 bases lying between them. This CDR3 contains 14 residues. Germline V gene lookup returns CDR1 SGHTA and CDR2 FQGNSA.

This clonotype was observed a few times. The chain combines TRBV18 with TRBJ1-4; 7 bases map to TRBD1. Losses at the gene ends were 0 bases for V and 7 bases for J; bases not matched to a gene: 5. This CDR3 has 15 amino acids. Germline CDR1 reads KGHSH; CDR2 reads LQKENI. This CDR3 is CASSPPVNRGEKLFF. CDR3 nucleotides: TGTGCCAGCTCACCACCCGTCAACAGGGGTGAAAAACTGTTTTTT.

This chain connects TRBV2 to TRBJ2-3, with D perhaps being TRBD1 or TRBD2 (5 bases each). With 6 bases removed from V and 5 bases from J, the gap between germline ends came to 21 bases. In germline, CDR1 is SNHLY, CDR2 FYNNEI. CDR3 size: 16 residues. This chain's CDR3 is CASREIGTLEGDTQYF. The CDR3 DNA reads TGTGCCAGCAGAGAGATCGGGACGTTAGAAGGAGATACGCAGTATTTT.

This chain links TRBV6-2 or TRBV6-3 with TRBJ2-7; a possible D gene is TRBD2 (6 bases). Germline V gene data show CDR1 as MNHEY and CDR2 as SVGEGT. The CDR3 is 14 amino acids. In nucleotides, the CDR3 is TGTACCAGCAGTTACTCGTTTAGCGGTTACGAGCAGTACGTC. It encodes CTSSYSFSGYEQYV.

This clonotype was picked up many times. CDR3 in amino acids: CASSRDRGLENTQYF. CDR3 DNA sequence: TGTGCCAGCAGCAGAGACAGGGGGCTCGAGAATACGCAGTATTTT. The chain carries TRBV7-2 and TRBJ2-3, with TRBD1 matching over 10 bases. Unmatched junction bases numbered 9, after V lost 5 bases and J lost 7 bases. This CDR3 is 15 amino acids long. Germline-derived CDR1 and CDR2 are SGHTA and FQGNSA. Drawing the rest from reference TRBV7-2 and TRBJ2-3, the complete variable domain is GAGVSQSPSNKVTEKGKDVELRCDPISGHTALYWYRQSLGQGLEFLIYFQGNSAPDKSGLPSDRFSAERTGGSVSTLTIQRTQQEDSAVYLCASSRDRGLENTQYFGPGTRLTVL.

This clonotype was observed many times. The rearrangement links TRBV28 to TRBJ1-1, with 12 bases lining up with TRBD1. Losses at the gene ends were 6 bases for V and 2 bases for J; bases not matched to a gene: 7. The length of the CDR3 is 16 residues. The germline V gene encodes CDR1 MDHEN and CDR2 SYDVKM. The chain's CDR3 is CASSTGTGGPNTEAFF. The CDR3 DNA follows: TGTGCCAGCAGCACCGGGACAGGGGGCCCAAACACTGAAGCTTTCTTT.

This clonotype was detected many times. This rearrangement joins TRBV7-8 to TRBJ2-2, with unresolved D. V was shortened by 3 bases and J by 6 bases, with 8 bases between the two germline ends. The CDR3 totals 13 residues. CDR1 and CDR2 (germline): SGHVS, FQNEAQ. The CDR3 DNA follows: TGTGCCAGCAGCTTGGTAGAAGCCGGGGAGCTGTTTTTT. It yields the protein CASSLVEAGELFF.

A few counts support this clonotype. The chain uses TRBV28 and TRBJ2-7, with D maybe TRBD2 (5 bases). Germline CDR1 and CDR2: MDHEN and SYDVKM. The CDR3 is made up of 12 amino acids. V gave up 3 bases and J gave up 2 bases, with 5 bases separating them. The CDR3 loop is CASSFGTYEQYF. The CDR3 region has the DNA TGTGCCAGCAGTTTCGGGACCTACGAGCAGTACTTC.

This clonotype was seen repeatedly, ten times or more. CDR3 sequence: CASSSNSGTETQYF. DNA for the CDR3: TGTGCCAGCAGCTCTAACAGCGGGACCGAGACCCAGTACTTC. J is TRBJ2-5 and V is TRBV12-3 or TRBV12-4; 7 bases agree with TRBD2. This CDR3 has 14 residues. The ends lost 6 bases at V and 5 bases at J; junction bases unmatched: 9.

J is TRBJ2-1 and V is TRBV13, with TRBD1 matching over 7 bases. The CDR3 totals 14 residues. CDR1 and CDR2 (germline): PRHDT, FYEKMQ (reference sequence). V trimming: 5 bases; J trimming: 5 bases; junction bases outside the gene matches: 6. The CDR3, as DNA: TGTGCCAGCAGCCCCGGACAGGCACACAATGAGCAGTTCTTC. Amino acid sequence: CASSPGQAHNEQFF.

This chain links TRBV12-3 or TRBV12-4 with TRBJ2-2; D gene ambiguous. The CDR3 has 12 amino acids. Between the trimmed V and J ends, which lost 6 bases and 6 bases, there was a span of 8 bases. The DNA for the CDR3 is TGTGCCAGCAGGCTGGGCCCCGGGGAGCTGTTTTTT. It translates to CASRLGPGELFF.

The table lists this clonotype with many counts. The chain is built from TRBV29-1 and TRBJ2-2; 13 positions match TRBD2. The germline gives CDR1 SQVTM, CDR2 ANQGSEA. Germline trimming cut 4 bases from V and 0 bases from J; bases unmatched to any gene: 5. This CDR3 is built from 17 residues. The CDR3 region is CSVGGLAGTANTGELFF. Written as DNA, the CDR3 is TGCAGCGTTGGGGGACTAGCGGGAACAGCGAACACCGGGGAGCTGTTTTTT.

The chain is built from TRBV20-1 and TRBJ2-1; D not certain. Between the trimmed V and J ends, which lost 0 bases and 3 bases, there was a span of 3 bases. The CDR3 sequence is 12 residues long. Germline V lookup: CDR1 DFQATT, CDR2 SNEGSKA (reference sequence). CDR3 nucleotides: TGCAGTGCTAGAGAGGACTACAATGAGCAGTTCTTC. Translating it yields CSAREDYNEQFF.

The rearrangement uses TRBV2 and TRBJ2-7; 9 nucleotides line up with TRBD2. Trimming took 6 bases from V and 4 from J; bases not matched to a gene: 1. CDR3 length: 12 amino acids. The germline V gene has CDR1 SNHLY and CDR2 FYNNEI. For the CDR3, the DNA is TGTGCCAGCAGCACTAGCGGGTACGAGCAGTACGTC. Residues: CASSTSGYEQYV.

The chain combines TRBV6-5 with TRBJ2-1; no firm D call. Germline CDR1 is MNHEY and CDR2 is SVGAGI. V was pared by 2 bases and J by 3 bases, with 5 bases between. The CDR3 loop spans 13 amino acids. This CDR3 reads CASSYERYNEQFF. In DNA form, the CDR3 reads TGTGCCAGCAGTTACGAGCGCTACAATGAGCAGTTCTTC.